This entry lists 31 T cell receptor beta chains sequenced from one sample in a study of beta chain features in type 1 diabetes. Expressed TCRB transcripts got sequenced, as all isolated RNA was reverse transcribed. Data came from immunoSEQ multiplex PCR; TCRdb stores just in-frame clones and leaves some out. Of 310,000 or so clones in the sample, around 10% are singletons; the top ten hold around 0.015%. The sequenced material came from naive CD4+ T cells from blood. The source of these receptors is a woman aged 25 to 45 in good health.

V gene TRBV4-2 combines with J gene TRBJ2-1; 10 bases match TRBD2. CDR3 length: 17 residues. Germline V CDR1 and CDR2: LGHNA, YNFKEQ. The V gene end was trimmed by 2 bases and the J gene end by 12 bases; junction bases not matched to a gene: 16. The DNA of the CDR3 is TGTGCCAGCAGCCAATTTTCAGGTCTAGCGGGGGCAATCGGGCAGTTCTTC. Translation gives CASSQFSGLAGAIGQFF.

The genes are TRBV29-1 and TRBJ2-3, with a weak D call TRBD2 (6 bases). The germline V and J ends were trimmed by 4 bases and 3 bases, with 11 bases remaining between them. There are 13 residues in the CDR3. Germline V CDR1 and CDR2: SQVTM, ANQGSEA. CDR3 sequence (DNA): TGCAGCGTTGCGGGAGCGAGTACAGATACGCAGTATTTT. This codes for CSVAGASTDTQYF.

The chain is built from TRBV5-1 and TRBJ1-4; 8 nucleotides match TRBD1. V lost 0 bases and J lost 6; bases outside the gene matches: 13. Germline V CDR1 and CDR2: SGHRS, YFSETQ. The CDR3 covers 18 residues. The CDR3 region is CASSLASRGRVNDEKLFF. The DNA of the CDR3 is TGCGCCAGCAGCTTGGCCAGCAGGGGGCGCGTGAATGATGAAAAACTGTTTTTT.

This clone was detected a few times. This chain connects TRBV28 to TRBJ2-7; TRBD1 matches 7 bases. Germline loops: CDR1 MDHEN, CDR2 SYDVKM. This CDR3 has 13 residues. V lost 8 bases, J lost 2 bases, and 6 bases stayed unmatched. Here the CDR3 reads CASRDSTTYEQYF. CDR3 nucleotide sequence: TGTGCCAGCCGGGACAGCACTACCTACGAGCAGTACTTC.

The CDR3 coding sequence is TGTGCCACCAGCAGAGCCAGGGGGCCGGGCACAGATACGCAGTATTTT. Protein product: CATSRARGPGTDTQYF. V is TRBV15 and J is TRBJ2-3, with TRBD1 matching 8 bases. CDR1 and CDR2 (germline): LNHNV, YYDKDF (reference sequence). V dropped 1 base and J dropped 1; count of bases not matched to a gene: 4. The CDR3 extends over 16 amino acids. The full variable domain, its missing parts supplied by reference TRBV15 and TRBJ2-3, is DAMVIQNPRYQVTQFGKPVTLSCSQTLNHNVMYWYQQKSSQAPKLLFHYYDKDFNNEADTPDNFQSRRPNTSFCFLDIRSPGLGDTAMYLCATSRARGPGTDTQYFGPGTRLTVL.

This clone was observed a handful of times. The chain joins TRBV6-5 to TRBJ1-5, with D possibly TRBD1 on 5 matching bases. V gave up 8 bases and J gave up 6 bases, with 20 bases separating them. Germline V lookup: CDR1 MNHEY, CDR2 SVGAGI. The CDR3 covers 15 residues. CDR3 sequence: CASSMEGPTIQPQHF. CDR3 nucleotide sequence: TGTGCCAGCTCAATGGAGGGACCAACAATTCAGCCCCAGCATTTT.

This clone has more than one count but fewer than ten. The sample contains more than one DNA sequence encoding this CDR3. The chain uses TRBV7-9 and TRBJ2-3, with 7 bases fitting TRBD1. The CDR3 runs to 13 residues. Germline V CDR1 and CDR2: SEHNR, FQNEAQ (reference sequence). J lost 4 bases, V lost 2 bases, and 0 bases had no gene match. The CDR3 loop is CASSLQGADTQYF. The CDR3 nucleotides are TGTGCCAGCAGCTTACAGGGGGCAGATACGCAGTATTTT.

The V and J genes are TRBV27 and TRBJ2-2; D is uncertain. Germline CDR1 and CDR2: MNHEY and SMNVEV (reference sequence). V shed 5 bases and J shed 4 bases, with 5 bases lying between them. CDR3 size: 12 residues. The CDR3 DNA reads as TGTGCCAGCAGTCCCCTCACCGGGGAGCTGTTTTTT. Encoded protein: CASSPLTGELFF.

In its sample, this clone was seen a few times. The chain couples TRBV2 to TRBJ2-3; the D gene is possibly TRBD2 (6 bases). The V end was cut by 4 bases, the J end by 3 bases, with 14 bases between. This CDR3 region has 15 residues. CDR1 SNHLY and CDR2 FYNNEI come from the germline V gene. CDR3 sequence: CASSVREVGTDTQYF. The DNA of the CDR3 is TGTGCCAGCAGTGTGAGGGAGGTGGGGACAGATACGCAGTATTTT.

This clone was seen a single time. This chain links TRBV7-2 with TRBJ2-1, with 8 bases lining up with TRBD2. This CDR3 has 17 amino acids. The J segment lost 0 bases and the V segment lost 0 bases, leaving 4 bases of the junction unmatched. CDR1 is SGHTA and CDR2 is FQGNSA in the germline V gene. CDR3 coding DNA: TGTGCCAGCAGCTTAGCGAGGCTAGCGGGCTCCTACAATGAGCAGTTCTTC. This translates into CASSLARLAGSYNEQFF. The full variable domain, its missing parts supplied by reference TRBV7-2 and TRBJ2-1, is GAGVSQSPSNKVTEKGKDVELRCDPISGHTALYWYRQSLGQGLEFLIYFQGNSAPDKSGLPSDRFSAERTGGSVSTLTIQRTQQEDSAVYLCASSLARLAGSYNEQFFGPGTRLTVL.

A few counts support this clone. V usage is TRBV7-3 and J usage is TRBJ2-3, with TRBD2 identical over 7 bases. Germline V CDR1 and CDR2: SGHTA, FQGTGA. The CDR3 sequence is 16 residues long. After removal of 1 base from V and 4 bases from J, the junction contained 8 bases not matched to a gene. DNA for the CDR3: TGTGCCAGCAGCTTAATCGGCGGGAGTGGAGCAGATACGCAGTATTTT. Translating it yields CASSLIGGSGADTQYF.

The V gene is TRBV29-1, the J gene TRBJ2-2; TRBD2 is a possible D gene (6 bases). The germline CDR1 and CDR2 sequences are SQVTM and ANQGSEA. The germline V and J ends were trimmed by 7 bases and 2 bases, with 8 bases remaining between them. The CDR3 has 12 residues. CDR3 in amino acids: CSGGLNTGELFF. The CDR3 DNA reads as TGCAGCGGGGGACTTAACACCGGGGAGCTGTTTTTT.

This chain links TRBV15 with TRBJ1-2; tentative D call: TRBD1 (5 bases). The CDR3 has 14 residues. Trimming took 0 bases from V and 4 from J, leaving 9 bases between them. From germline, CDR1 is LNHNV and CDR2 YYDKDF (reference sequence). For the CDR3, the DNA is TGTGCCACCAGCAGAGAGGTGGGGGGCTATGGCTACACCTTC. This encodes CATSREVGGYGYTF.

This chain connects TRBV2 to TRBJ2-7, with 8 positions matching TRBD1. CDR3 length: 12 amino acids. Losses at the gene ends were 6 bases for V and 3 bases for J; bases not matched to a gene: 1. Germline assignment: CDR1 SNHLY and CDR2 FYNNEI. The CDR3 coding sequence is TGTGCCAGCAGGGACAGGGACTACGAGCAGTACTTC. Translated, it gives CASRDRDYEQYF.

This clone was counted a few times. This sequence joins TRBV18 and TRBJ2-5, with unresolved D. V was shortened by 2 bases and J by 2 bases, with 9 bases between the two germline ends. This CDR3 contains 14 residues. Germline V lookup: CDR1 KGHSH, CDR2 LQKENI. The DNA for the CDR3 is TGTGCCAGCTCACCAGGTGCCAGACAAGAGACCCAGTACTTC. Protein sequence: CASSPGARQETQYF.

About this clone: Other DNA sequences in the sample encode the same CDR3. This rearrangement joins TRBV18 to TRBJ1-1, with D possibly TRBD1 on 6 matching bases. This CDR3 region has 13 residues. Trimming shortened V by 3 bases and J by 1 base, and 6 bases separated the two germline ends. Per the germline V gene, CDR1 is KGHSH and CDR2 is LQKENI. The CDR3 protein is CASSPGQNTEAFF. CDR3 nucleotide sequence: TGTGCCAGCTCACCGGGACAGAACACTGAAGCTTTCTTT.

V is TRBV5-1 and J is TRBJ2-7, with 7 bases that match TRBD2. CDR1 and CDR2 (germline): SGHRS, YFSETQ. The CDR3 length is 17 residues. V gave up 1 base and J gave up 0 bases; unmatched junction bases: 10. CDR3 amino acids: CASSLNLAAGSSYEQYF. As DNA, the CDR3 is TGCGCCAGCAGCTTGAACCTAGCGGCCGGGAGCTCCTACGAGCAGTACTTC.

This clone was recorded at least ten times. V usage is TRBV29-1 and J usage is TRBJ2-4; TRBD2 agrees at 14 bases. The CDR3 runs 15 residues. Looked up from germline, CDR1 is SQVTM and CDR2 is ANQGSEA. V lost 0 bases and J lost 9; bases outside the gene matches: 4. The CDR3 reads CSVEEGTSGSGIQYF. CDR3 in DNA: TGCAGCGTTGAAGAGGGGACTAGCGGGAGCGGCATTCAGTACTTC.

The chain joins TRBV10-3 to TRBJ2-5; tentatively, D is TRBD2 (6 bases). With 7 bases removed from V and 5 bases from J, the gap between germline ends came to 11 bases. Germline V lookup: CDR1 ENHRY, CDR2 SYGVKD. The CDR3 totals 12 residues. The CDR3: CAIKGGGETQYF. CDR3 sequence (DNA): TGTGCCATCAAGGGAGGCGGGGAGACCCAGTACTTC.

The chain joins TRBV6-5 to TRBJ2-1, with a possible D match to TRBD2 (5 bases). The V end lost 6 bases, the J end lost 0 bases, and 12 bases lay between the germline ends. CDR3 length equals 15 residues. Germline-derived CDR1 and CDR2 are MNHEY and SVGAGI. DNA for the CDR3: TGTGCCAGCAGCACCGACCGGGACTCCTACAATGAGCAGTTCTTC. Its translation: CASSTDRDSYNEQFF.

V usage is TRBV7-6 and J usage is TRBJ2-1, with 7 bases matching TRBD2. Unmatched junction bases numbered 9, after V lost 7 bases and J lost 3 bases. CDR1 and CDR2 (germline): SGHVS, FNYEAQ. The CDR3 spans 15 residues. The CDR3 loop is CASIPGLADYNEQFF. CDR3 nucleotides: TGTGCCAGCATCCCGGGTCTAGCGGACTACAATGAGCAGTTCTTC.

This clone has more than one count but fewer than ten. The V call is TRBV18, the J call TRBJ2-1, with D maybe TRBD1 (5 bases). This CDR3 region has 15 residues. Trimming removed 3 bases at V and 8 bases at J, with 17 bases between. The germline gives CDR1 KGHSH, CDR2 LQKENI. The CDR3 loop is CASSPVLQGSDEQFF. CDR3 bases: TGTGCCAGCTCACCTGTTCTTCAGGGTTCGGATGAGCAGTTCTTC.

Here the CDR3 reads CASSARVGNEQFF. Here the CDR3 DNA reads TGTGCCAGCAGTGCCCGGGTCGGCAATGAGCAGTTCTTC. The rearrangement uses TRBV6-1 and TRBJ2-1; D gene ambiguous. V lost 4 bases and J 6 bases, leaving 10 bases between the germline ends. The CDR3 contains 13 residues. CDR1 and CDR2 (germline): MNHNS, SASEGT.

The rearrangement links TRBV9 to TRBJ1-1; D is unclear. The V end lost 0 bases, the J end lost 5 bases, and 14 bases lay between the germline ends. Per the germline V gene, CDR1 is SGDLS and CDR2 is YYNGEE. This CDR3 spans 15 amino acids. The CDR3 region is CASSVGSGRETEAFF. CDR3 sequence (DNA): TGTGCCAGCAGCGTAGGTTCCGGCCGGGAGACTGAAGCTTTCTTT.

In nucleotides, the CDR3 is TGTGCCAGCTTACCCTTGGGAGGGAGAGATTACGAGCAGTACTTC. The encoded protein is CASLPLGGRDYEQYF. V gene TRBV7-2 combines with J gene TRBJ2-7; TRBD2 aligns across 7 bases. The CDR3 is made up of 15 amino acids. V dropped 8 bases and J dropped 4; count of bases not matched to a gene: 14. Germline lookup yields CDR1 SGHTA and CDR2 FQGNSA.

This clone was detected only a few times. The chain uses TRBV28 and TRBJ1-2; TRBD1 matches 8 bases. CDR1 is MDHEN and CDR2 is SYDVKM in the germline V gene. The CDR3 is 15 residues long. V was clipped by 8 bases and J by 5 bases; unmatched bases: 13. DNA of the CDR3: TGTGCCAGCCGGGCCCCCGGACAGGGCGGGTATGGCTACACCTTC. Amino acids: CASRAPGQGGYGYTF.

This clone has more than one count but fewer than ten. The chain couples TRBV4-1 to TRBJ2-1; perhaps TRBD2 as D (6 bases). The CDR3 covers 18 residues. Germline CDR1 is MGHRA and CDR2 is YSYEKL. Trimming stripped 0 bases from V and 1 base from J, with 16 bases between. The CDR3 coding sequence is TGCGCCAGCAGCCAAGATCAGAGTCCGGGAGCATCCTACAATGAGCAGTTCTTC. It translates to CASSQDQSPGASYNEQFF.

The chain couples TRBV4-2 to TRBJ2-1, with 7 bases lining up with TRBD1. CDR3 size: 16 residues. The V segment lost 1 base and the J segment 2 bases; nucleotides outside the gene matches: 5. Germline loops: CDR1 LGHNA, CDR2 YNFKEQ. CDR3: CASSQADRVAYNEQFF. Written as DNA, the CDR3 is TGTGCCAGCAGCCAAGCCGACAGGGTTGCCTACAATGAGCAGTTCTTC.

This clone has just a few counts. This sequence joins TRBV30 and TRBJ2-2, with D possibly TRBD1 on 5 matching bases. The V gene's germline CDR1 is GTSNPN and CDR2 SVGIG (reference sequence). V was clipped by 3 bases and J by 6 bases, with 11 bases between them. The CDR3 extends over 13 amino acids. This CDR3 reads CAWSFRVAGELFF. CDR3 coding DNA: TGTGCCTGGAGCTTCAGGGTGGCCGGGGAGCTGTTTTTT.

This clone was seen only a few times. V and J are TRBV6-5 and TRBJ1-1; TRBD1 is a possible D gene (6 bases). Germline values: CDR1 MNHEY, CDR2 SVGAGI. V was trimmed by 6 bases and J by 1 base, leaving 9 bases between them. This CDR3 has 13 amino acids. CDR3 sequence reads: CASRKTGNTEAFF. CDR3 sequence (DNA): TGTGCCAGCAGGAAGACAGGGAACACTGAAGCTTTCTTT.

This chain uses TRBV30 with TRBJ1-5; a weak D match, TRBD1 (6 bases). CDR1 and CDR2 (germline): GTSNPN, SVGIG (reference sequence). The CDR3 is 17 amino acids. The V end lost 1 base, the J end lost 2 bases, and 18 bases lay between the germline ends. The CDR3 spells CAWSGEGGGQGNQPQHF. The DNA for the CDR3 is TGTGCCTGGAGTGGGGAAGGGGGGGGACAAGGCAATCAGCCCCAGCATTTT.